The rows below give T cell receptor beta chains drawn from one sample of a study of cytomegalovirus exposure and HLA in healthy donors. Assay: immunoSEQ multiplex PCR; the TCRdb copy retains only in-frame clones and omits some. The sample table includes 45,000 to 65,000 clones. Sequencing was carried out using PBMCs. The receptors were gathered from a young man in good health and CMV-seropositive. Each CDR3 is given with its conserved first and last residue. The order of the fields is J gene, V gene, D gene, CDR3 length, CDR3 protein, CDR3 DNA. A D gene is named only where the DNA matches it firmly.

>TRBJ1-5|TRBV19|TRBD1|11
CATRQGEPQHF
TGTGCCACACGACAGGGCGAGCCCCAGCATTTT
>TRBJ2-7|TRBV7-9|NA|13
CASSLAEMYEQYF
TGTGCCAGCAGCTTAGCAGAAATGTACGAGCAGTACTTC
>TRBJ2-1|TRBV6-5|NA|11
CASRRRNEQFF
TGTGCCAGCAGAAGGCGGAATGAGCAGTTCTTC
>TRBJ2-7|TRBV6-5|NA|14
CASRKEASTYEQYF
TGTGCCAGCAGAAAGGAGGCGTCCACCTACGAGCAGTACTTC
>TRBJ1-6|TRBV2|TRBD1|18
CASRGTGGVRSYNSPLHF
TGTGCCAGCAGGGGAACAGGGGGCGTACGATCCTATAATTCACCCCTCCACTTT
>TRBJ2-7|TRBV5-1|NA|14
CASKDSGISYEQYF
TGCGCCAGCAAGGACTCGGGAATCTCCTACGAGCAGTACTTC
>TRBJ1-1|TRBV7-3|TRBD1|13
CASSPGQGTEAFF
TGTGCCAGCAGCCCGGGACAGGGCACTGAAGCTTTCTTT
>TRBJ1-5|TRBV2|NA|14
CASSEGEINQPQHF
TGTGCCAGCAGTGAAGGGGAGATCAATCAGCCCCAGCATTTT
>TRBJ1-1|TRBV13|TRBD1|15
CASSPRGQGDTEAFF
TGTGCCAGCAGCCCGAGGGGACAGGGAGACACTGAAGCTTTCTTT
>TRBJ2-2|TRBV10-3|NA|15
CAIISGSSGTGELFF
TGTGCCATCATTTCGGGGTCCTCGGGCACCGGGGAGCTGTTTTTT
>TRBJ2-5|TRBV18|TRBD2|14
CASSPIAGVETQYF
TGTGCCAGCTCACCGATAGCGGGAGTAGAGACCCAGTACTTC